This T cell receptor beta chain derives from a study of T cells in localized non-small cell lung cancer. Study-wide results and limits: One tumor region alone was sequenced, and heterogeneity therefore remains possible. The appearance of a median roughly 56 of the top 100 tumor clones was seen in adjacent lung. Tumor trailed uninvolved adjacent lung in T cell clonality, which peaked there.

This clone rates as medium-sized. Its antigen is as yet unknown. Libraries were prepared by immunoSEQ multiplex PCR; TCRdb keeps only in-frame clonotypes and omits some of them. The repertoire holds more than 2,500 clones, with over 25% as singletons. The CDR3 is 14 residues long. From germline, CDR1 is SGHNT and CDR2 YENEEA. V was shortened by 5 bases and J by 7 bases, with 17 bases between the two germline ends. The receptor comes from a woman aged 40-75 years with stage III lung adenocarcinoma. The rearrangement links TRBV11-3 to TRBJ1-2; TRBD1 is a possible D gene (5 bases). The specimen comprised lung tumor tissue, sampled before any cancer treatment. CDR3 in amino acids: CASSPYGGVGGYTF. CDR3 coding DNA: TGTGCCAGCAGCCCATATGGGGGGGTTGGTGGCTACACCTTC.